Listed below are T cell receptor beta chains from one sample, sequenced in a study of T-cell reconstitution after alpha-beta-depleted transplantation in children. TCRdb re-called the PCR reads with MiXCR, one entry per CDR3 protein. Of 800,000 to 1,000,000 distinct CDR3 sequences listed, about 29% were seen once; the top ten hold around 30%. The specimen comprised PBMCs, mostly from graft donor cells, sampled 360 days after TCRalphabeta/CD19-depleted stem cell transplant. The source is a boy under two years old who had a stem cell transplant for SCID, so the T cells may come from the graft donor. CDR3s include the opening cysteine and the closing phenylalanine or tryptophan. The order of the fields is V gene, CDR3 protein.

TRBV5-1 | CASSSTASSYEQYF
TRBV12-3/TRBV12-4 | CASSGSGETQYF
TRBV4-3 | CASSRTYNQPQHF
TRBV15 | CATSRGVGTGANEQYF
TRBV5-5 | CASSSYGGGGEQFF
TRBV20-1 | CQATTSGGAGADTQYF
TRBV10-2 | CASRTSGGLSEQFF
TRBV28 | CASSFRRPQETQYF
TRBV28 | CASSRPEETQYF
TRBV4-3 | CASSQVLSGWTGKTGELFF
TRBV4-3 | CASSLNFRAGGANVLTF
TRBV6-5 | CASGLFEQFF
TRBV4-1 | CASSQEGLSSTDTQYF
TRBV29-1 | CSLRLATDTQYF
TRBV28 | CASSLTWDRSSEQYF
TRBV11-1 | CASSPRGGLYNEQFF
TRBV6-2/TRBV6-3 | CASSRPGQGLNEQYF
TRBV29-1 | CSVSPTSAQYNEQFF
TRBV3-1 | CASSQTLQVQETQYF
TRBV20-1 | CSAPRLAGATDTQYF
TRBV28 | CASIHRDRVSPLHF
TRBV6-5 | CASSYSTGFEQFF
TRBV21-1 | CASSKANHPKNIQYF
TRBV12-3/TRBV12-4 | CASRDSFDTEAFF
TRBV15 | CATSRDGVFLATDTQYF
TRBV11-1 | CASSLRVHRDSSYNEQFF
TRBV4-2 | CASSQGASGGQETQYF
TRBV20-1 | CSASRRGDTEAFF
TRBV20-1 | CSVGPRAAGDTQYF
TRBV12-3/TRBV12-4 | CASRLAGGPVTDTQYF
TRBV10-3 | CAISSYPRDTYEQYF
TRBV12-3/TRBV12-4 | CASSPTSGGIAGELFF
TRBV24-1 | CATSEGFASYNEQFF
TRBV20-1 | CSARALAGGRGTDTQYF
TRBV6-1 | CASSDGRGELHQPQHF
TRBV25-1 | CASSESQAREREKLFF
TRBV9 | CASHRDTDGPRF
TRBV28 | CASSATILETQYF
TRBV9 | CASSGGQSIEQYF
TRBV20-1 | CSAEDGATNEKLFF
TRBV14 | CASSQETRGYNEQFF
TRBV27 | CASSPRDRATYEQYF
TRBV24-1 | CATSDFGVGTFQFF
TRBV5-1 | CASRKQSDGANVLTF
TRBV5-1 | CASSYRRGGTSTDTQYF
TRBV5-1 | CASSLRSGALTDTQYF
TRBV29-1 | CSFRTGTNYGYTF
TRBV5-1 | CASSLGPVHLSGNTIYF